Each of the 11 T cell receptor beta chains below was sequenced from the same sample in a study of OX40 agonist ivuxolimab in advanced cancers. The data were produced by immunoSEQ multiplex PCR, yet TCRdb's version contains in-frame clones alone and is incomplete. The table lists 70,000 to 85,000 clones, 84% of them singletons. The source material was CD4+ or CD8+ T cells sorted from blood, sampled in a trial of the OX40 agonist ivuxolimab. The receptors here all came from an adult with an advanced solid tumor such as melanoma, head and neck, liver or kidney cancer.

V usage is TRBV7-2 and J usage is TRBJ1-2; 7 bases fit TRBD1. The V gene's germline CDR1 is SGHTA and CDR2 FQGNSA. This CDR3 is built from 14 residues. J was trimmed by 6 bases and V by 2 bases; bases with no gene match: 6. The CDR3 DNA reads TGTGCCAGCAGCTTATCAGGGGGTAATAATGGCTACACCTTC. It translates to CASSLSGGNNGYTF.

This clone was counted a single time. V usage is TRBV5-6 and J usage is TRBJ2-1; TRBD2 is a possible D gene (5 bases). Germline assignment: CDR1 SGHDT and CDR2 YYEEEE. There are 15 residues in the CDR3. Trimming removed 2 bases from V and 4 bases from J, with 13 bases in between. CDR3 coding DNA: TGTGCCAGCAGCTTCTATAGCGACCAATACAATGAGCAGTTCTTC. It specifies CASSFYSDQYNEQFF.

The V gene is TRBV7-8, the J gene TRBJ2-5; D perhaps matches TRBD1 (5 bases). V was shortened by 5 bases and J by 3 bases, with 22 bases between the two germline ends. From germline, CDR1 is SGHVS and CDR2 FQNEAQ. This CDR3 region has 17 residues. DNA of the CDR3: TGTGCCAGCAGCAACCTAAAGGTCCGGACACCGAAAGAGACCCAGTACTTC. It encodes CASSNLKVRTPKETQYF.

The rearrangement uses TRBV5-1 and TRBJ2-7, with D uncertain. Germline CDR1 SGHRS, CDR2 YFSETQ. The V gene lost 1 base and the J gene lost 0 bases, with 8 bases spanning the gap. The CDR3 runs to 14 residues. The CDR3 DNA is TGCGCCAGCAGCTTGTTAACACGCTCCTACGAGCAGTACTTC. This gives the protein CASSLLTRSYEQYF.

This clone was observed once. The rearrangement links TRBV7-9 to TRBJ1-2, with a tentative D call TRBD1 (6 bases). The CDR3 has 13 amino acids. The ends were cut back, 5 bases at V and 4 bases at J, with 11 bases in the middle. In germline, CDR1 is SEHNR, CDR2 FQNEAQ (reference sequence). The CDR3 loop reads CASSPGEGYGYTF. The CDR3 nucleotides read TGTGCCAGCAGCCCAGGGGAGGGCTATGGCTACACCTTC. The variable domain in full, completed from reference TRBV7-9 and TRBJ1-2, reads DTGVSQNPRHKITKRGQNVTFRCDPISEHNRLYWYRQTLGQGPEFLTYFQNEAQLEKSRLLSDRFSAERPKGSFSTLEIQRTEQGDSAMYLCASSPGEGYGYTFGSGTRLTVV.

A single count supports this clone. The V call is TRBV19, the J call TRBJ2-7, with TRBD2 identical over 7 bases. This CDR3 spans 16 amino acids. The germline gives CDR1 LNHDA, CDR2 SQIVND (reference sequence). Losses at the gene ends were 4 bases for V and 0 bases for J; bases not matched to a gene: 9. DNA for the CDR3: TGTGCCAGTAGTACCCCATCTCGCGGGGGCTCCTACGAGCAGTACTTC. It translates to CASSTPSRGGSYEQYF.

This sequence joins TRBV19 and TRBJ2-5; TRBD1 matches at 7 bases. This CDR3 has 15 amino acids. The V gene end was trimmed by 5 bases and the J gene end by 2 bases; junction bases not matched to a gene: 8. Per germline, CDR1 LNHDA and CDR2 SQIVND (reference sequence). The CDR3 loop reads CASSANRGSQETQYF. As DNA, the CDR3 is TGTGCCAGTAGTGCCAACAGGGGCTCACAAGAGACCCAGTACTTC.

The chain couples TRBV7-2 to TRBJ1-2, with 8 positions matching TRBD1. CDR1 and CDR2 (germline): SGHTA, FQGNSA. V was pared by 1 base and J by 8 bases, with 6 bases of the junction left unmatched. This CDR3 is built from 14 residues. The chain's CDR3 is CASSLVGRTGGYTF. As DNA, the CDR3 is TGTGCCAGCAGCTTAGTGGGTAGGACAGGGGGCTACACCTTC.

This clone appeared a few times. The chain links TRBV6-6 to TRBJ1-4, with 8 bases matching TRBD1. The CDR3 runs to 15 residues. Trimming cost V 2 bases and J 8 bases; bases outside gene matches: 7. Germline-derived CDR1 and CDR2 are MNHNY and SVGAGI (reference sequence). The CDR3 protein is CASSYPDRAGEKLFF. As DNA, the CDR3 is TGTGCCAGCAGTTACCCGGACAGGGCAGGGGAAAAACTGTTTTTT.

For the CDR3, the DNA is TGTGCCAGCAGCTTAAAATGGGGGAACTATGGCTACACCTTC. It specifies CASSLKWGNYGYTF. J is TRBJ1-2 and V is TRBV7-9, with D maybe TRBD1 (5 bases). The germline CDR1 and CDR2 sequences are SEHNR and FQNEAQ (reference sequence). CDR3 length equals 14 residues. Trimming shortened V by 2 bases and J by 2 bases, and 9 bases separated the two germline ends.

J is TRBJ1-3 and V is TRBV2, with D unclear. Trimming pared 9 bases from V and 0 bases from J, leaving 18 bases between. Germline V gene lookup returns CDR1 SNHLY and CDR2 FYNNEI. The CDR3 spans 16 residues. The CDR3 coding sequence is TGTGCCAGGTCCCTCGGTCCACCGAACTCTGGAAACACCATATATTTT. This codes for CARSLGPPNSGNTIYF.